This entry is about one T cell receptor (beta chain). Germline CDR1 SGHVS, CDR2 FQNEAQ. The germline V and J ends were trimmed by 5 bases and 6 bases, with 12 bases remaining between them. The CDR3 is 13 residues long. Subsets obtained from CD4+ cells comprised CD45RA+ naive and CD45RA-negative memory cells. As processed by the authors: Filtering differed because ImmunoSEQ produced junction-only sequences that carried no quality scores. Repertoires were generated with immunoSEQ multiplex PCR, while TCRdb's copy carries only in-frame clones and drops some. V, J and clone size are those of that table, while D and trimming were read from the DNA. The repertoire has some 1.4 million clones, approximately 97% of them found once; the top ten carry roughly 1.1%. This sample stems from a study of shared clonotypes between healthy human individuals. Across the study: The cohort comprised two women and a few men. Their ages spanned 18 to 49 years.

This receptor was obtained from a man aged 25-45 years in good health. The chain uses TRBV7-8 and TRBJ2-3, with no clear D. Sequenced input: naive CD4+ T cells sorted from blood. Subset: CD45RA+ positively selected. This CDR3 is CASSILGGDTQYF. DNA of the CDR3: TGTGCCAGCAGCATCCTTGGTGGGGATACGCAGTATTTT. The full variable domain, with the rest looked up from reference TRBV7-8 and TRBJ2-3, is GAGVSQSPRYKVAKRGQDVALRCDPISGHVSLFWYQQALGQGPEFLTYFQNEAQLDKSGLPSDRFFAERPEGSVSTLKIQRTQQEDSAVYLCASSILGGDTQYFGPGTRLTVL.